This entry features one T cell receptor (beta chain) sequence. This entry comes from a study of blood T cell repertoires in COVID-19. For the study at large: The United States, Italy and Spain were the sources of the acute and convalescent COVID-19 samples.

How the authors handled the data: Amplification with reference gene primers provided the estimates of nucleated cell counts. Only in-frame clones appear in the TCRdb table, and some are missing; sequencing was by immunoSEQ multiplex PCR. V and J calls and clone size come straight from that table; D and trimming were deduced from the DNA. The repertoire holds around 26,000 clones, with around four fifths as singletons. V was trimmed by 6 bases and J by 6 bases, leaving 12 bases between them. The CDR3 consists of 13 residues. The germline CDR1 and CDR2 sequences are LNHDA and SQIVND (reference sequence).

The receptor was derived from a human donor in a cohort sampled during active COVID-19. The sample was peripheral blood. The rearrangement uses TRBV19 and TRBJ2-1; the D gene is possibly TRBD2 (5 bases). CDR3 in DNA: TGTGCCAGTAGGTTCGCGGGCGGCAATGAGCAGTTCTTC. It is translated as CASRFAGGNEQFF.